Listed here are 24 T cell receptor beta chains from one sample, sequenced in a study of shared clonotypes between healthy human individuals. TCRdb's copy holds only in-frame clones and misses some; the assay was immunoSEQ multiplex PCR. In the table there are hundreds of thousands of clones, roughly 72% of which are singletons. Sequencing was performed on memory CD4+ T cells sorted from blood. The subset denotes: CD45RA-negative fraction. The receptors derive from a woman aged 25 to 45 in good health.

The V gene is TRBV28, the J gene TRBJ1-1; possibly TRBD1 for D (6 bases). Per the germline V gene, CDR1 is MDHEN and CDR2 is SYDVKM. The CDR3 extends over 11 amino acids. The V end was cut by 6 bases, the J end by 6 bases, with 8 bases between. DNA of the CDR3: TGTGCCAGCAGGGGGGCGTCTGAAGCTTTCTTT. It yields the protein CASRGASEAFF. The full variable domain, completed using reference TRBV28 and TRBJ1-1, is DVKVTQSSRYLVKRTGEKVFLECVQDMDHENMFWYRQDPGLGLRLIYFSYDVKMKEKGDIPEGYSVSREKKERFSLILESASTNQTSMYLCASRGASEAFFGQGTRLTVV.

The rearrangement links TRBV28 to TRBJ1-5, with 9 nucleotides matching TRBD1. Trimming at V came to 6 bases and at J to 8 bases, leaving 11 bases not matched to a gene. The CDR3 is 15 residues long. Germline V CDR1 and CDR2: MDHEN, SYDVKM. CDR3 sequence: CASSFLQGAVEPQHF. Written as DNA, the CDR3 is TGTGCCAGCAGCTTCCTACAGGGGGCTGTGGAGCCCCAGCATTTT.

CDR3 nucleotide sequence: TGTGCCAGCATGCTTAACAGGGTATATGGCTACACCTTC. Protein: CASMLNRVYGYTF. The chain carries TRBV6-1 and TRBJ1-2, with a possible D match to TRBD1 (6 bases). This CDR3 is built from 13 residues. The V and J ends lost 7 bases and 5 bases respectively, with 14 bases between them. Germline assignment: CDR1 MNHNS and CDR2 SASEGT.

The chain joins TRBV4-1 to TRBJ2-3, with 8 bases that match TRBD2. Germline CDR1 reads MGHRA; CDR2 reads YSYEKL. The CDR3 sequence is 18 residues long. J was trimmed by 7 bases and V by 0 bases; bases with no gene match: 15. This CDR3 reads CASSQEPYRGRSRNTQYF. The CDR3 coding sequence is TGCGCCAGCAGCCAAGAGCCGTACCGCGGGAGGTCGCGGAATACGCAGTATTTT.

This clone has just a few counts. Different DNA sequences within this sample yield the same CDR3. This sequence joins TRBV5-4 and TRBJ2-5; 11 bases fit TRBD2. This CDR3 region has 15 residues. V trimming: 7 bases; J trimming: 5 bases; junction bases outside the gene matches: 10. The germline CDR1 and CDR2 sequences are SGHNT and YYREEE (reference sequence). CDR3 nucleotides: TGTGCCAGCGGGTTAGCGGGAGGGCCTGGGGAGACCCAGTACTTC. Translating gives CASGLAGGPGETQYF.

The CDR3 is CASSVMSGATYNEQFF. The CDR3 coding sequence is TGTGCCAGCAGTGTAATGAGCGGGGCTACCTACAATGAGCAGTTCTTC. The chain has TRBV6-1 and TRBJ2-1; 7 bases fit TRBD2. The CDR3 covers 16 residues. V gave up 4 bases and J gave up 2 bases; unmatched junction bases: 8. Germline CDR1 reads MNHNS; CDR2 reads SASEGT.

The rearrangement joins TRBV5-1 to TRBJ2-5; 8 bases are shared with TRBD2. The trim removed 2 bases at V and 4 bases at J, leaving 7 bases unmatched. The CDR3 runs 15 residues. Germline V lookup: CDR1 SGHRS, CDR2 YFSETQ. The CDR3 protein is CASSFGRGGGETQYF. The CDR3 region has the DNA TGCGCCAGCAGCTTCGGACGGGGGGGAGGAGAGACCCAGTACTTC. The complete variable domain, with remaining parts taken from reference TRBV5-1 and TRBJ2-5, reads KAGVTQTPRYLIKTRGQQVTLSCSPISGHRSVSWYQQTPGQGLQFLFEYFSETQRNKGNFPGRFSGRQFSNSRSEMNVSTLELGDSALYLCASSFGRGGGETQYFGPGTRLLVL.

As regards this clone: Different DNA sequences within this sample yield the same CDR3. The CDR3 region has the DNA TGTGCCAGTAGTATTGGCGGGAGGTCCTACAATGAGCAGTTCTTC. This codes for CASSIGGRSYNEQFF. The rearrangement uses TRBV19 and TRBJ2-1; 8 bases align to TRBD2. V trimming: 3 bases; J trimming: 1 base; junction bases outside the gene matches: 2. The germline CDR1 and CDR2 sequences are LNHDA and SQIVND (reference sequence). The CDR3 loop spans 15 amino acids. The complete variable domain, with remaining parts taken from reference TRBV19 and TRBJ2-1, reads DGGITQSPKYLFRKEGQNVTLSCEQNLNHDAMYWYRQDPGQGLRLIYYSQIVNDFQKGDIAEGYSVSREKKESFPLTVTSAQKNPTAFYLCASSIGGRSYNEQFFGPGTRLTVL.

The CDR3 region has the DNA TGTGCCAGCAGCCTATATGACACTGAAGCTTTCTTT. Encoded protein: CASSLYDTEAFF. V is TRBV7-9 and J is TRBJ1-1; no clear D. Germline CDR1 SEHNR, CDR2 FQNEAQ (reference sequence). The CDR3 contains 12 residues. The V end lost 5 bases, the J end lost 3 bases, and 7 bases lay between the germline ends.

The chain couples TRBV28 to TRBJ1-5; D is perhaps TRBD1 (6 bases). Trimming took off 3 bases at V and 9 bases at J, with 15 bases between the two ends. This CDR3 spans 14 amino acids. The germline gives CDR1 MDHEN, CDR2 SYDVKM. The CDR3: CASSFLGGLGPQHF. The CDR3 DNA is TGTGCCAGCAGTTTTTTAGGGGGGCTTGGGCCCCAGCATTTT.

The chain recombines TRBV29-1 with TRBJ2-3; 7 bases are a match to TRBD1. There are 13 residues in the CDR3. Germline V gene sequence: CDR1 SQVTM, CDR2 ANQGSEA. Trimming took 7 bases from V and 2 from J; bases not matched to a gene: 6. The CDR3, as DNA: TGCAGCGCCCGAGGACAGGACACAGATACGCAGTATTTT. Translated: CSARGQDTDTQYF.

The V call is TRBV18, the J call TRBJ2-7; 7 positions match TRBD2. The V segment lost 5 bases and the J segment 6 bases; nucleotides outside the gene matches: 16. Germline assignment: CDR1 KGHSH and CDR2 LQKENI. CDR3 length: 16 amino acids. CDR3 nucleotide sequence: TGTGCCAGCTCATCGAGGACAACCCGGACTAGTTCCGAGCAGTACTTC. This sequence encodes CASSSRTTRTSSEQYF.

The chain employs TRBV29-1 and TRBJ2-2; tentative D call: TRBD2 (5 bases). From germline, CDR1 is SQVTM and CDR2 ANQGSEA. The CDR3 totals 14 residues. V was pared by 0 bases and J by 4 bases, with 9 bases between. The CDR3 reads CSVEDRAGTGELFF. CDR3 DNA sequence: TGCAGCGTTGAAGATCGGGCGGGCACCGGGGAGCTGTTTTTT.

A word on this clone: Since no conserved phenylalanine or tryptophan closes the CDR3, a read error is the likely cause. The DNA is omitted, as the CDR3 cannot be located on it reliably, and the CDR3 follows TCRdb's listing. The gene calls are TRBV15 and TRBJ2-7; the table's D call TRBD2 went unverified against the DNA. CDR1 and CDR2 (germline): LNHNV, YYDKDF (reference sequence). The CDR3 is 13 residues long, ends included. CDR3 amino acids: CATSPTVSASPHY.

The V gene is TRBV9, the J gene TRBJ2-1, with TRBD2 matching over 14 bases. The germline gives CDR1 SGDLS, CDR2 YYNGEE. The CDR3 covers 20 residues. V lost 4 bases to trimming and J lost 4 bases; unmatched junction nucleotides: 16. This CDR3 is CASSPPPRTSGRLTYNEQFF. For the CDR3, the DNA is TGTGCCAGCAGCCCCCCCCCAAGGACTAGCGGGAGGTTAACATACAATGAGCAGTTCTTC.

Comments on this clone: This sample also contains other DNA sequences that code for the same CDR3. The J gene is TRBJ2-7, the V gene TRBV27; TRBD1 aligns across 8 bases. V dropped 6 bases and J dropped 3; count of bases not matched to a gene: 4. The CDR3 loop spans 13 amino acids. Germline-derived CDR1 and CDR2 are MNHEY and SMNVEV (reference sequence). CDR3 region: CASRAGTGYEQYF. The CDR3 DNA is TGTGCCAGCAGAGCTGGGACAGGCTACGAGCAGTACTTC.

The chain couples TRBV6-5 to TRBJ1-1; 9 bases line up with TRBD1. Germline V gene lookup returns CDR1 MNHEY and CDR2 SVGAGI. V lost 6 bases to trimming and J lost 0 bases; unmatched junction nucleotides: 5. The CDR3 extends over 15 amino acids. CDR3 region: CASSRDRAMNTEAFF. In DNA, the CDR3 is TGTGCCAGCAGCCGGGACAGGGCAATGAACACTGAAGCTTTCTTT.

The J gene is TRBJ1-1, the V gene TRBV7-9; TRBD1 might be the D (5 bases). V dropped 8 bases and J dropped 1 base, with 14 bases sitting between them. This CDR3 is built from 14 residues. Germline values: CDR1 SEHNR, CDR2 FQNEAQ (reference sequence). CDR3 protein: CASSTPDRNTEAFF. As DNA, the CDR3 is TGTGCCAGCTCCACACCCGACAGGAACACTGAAGCTTTCTTT. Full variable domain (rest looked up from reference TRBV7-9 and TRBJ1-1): DTGVSQNPRHKITKRGQNVTFRCDPISEHNRLYWYRQTLGQGPEFLTYFQNEAQLEKSRLLSDRFSAERPKGSFSTLEIQRTEQGDSAMYLCASSTPDRNTEAFFGQGTRLTVV.

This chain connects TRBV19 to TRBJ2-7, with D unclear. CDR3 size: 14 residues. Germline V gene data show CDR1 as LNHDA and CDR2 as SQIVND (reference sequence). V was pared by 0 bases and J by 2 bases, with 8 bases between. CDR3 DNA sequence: TGTGCCAGTAGTATAGATCTCGGCACCTACGAGCAGTACTTC. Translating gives CASSIDLGTYEQYF.

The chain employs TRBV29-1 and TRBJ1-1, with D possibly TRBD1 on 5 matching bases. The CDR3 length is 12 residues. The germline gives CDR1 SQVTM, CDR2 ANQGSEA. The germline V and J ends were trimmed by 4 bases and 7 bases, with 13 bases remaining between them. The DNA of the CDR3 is TGCAGCGTTGCTAGGGACGGCTATGAAGCTTTCTTT. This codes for CSVARDGYEAFF.

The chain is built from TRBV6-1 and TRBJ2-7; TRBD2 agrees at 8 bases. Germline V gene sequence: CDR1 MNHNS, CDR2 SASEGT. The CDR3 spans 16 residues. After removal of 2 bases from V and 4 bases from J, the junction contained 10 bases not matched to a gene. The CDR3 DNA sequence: TGTGCCAGCAGTGAAACCAGCGGGAGACCCCCTTACGAGCAGTACTTC. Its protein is CASSETSGRPPYEQYF.

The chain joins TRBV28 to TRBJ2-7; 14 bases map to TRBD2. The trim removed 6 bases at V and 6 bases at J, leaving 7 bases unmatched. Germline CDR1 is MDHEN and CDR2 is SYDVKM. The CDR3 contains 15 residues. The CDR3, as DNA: TGTGCCAGCAGACCCGGGACTAGCGGGAGTCGCGAGCAGTACTTC. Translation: CASRPGTSGSREQYF.

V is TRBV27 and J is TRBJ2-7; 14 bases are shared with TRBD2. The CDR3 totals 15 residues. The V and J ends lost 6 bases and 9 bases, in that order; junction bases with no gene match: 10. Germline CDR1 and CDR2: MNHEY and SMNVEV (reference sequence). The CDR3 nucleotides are TGTGCCAGCAGATCCCTTGGGACTAGCGGGAGAAGGCAGTACTTC. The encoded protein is CASRSLGTSGRRQYF.

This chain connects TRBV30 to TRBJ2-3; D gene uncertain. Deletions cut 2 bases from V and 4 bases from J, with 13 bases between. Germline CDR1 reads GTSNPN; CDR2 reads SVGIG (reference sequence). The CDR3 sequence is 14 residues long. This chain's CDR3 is CAWSFRSGPDTQYF. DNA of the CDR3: TGTGCCTGGAGTTTTCGATCAGGCCCAGATACGCAGTATTTT.